The clone carrying this T cell receptor (beta chain) occurred many times. Trimming removed 1 base at V and 3 bases at J, with 10 bases between. Germline V CDR1 and CDR2: SGHDN, FVKESK. The CDR3 loop spans 14 amino acids. This sample was included in a study of blood T cell repertoires in COVID-19. Study at large: In each case, the material was cDNA or gDNA derived from T cells, B-cell-depleted T cells, or PBMCs.

Measured with immunoSEQ multiplex PCR; TCRdb has only the in-frame clones, and not every one. Among roughly 150,000 clones listed, 89% were seen once. The specimen sequenced was peripheral blood. The clonotype originates from a man between 60 and 70 years old with acute or convalescent COVID-19. V gene TRBV14 combines with J gene TRBJ2-7; D possibly corresponds to TRBD1 (6 bases). This CDR3 reads CASSQGRGVYEQYF. The CDR3 DNA is TGTGCCAGCAGCCAAGGCAGGGGAGTCTACGAGCAGTACTTC.